These 8 T cell receptor beta chains came from one sample sequenced in a study of OX40 agonist ivuxolimab in advanced cancers. Using immunoSEQ multiplex PCR, the repertoire was profiled, and TCRdb retains in-frame clones only, with some absent. This sample has tens of thousands of clones, with around four fifths found just once. Sequenced here: CD4+ or CD8+ T cells sorted from blood, sampled in a trial of the OX40 agonist ivuxolimab. These receptors were obtained from an adult with an advanced solid tumor such as melanoma, head and neck, liver or kidney cancer.

V usage is TRBV19 and J usage is TRBJ1-2, with D possibly TRBD1 on 5 matching bases. Germline V gene lookup returns CDR1 LNHDA and CDR2 SQIVND (reference sequence). This CDR3 has 13 amino acids. The V and J ends lost 2 bases and 4 bases respectively, with 8 bases between them. CDR3 coding DNA: TGTGCCAGTAGTATACAGGGTTCCTATGGCTACACCTTC. Translating gives CASSIQGSYGYTF.

In this sample, this clone turned up once. The rearrangement joins TRBV28 to TRBJ1-2; 11 bases are a match to TRBD1. V lost 3 bases, J lost 6 bases, and 6 bases stayed unmatched. Germline CDR1 MDHEN, CDR2 SYDVKM. CDR3 length: 15 residues. Here the CDR3 reads CASSFPGTGGDGYTF. Here the CDR3 DNA reads TGTGCCAGCAGTTTCCCTGGGACAGGGGGGGATGGCTACACCTTC.

The V call is TRBV14, the J call TRBJ1-5; D ambiguous. V was shortened by 1 base and J by 4 bases, with 5 bases between the two germline ends. CDR1 SGHDN and CDR2 FVKESK come from the germline V gene. This CDR3 spans 13 amino acids. The DNA of the CDR3 is TGTGCCAGCAGCCAAGGGGCAAATCAGCCCCAGCATTTT. As protein: CASSQGANQPQHF.

J is TRBJ2-3 and V is TRBV7-2; 8 bases line up with TRBD2. With V trimmed by 2 bases and J by 6 bases, 4 bases remained unmatched. CDR1 and CDR2 from the germline V gene are SGHTA and FQGNSA. CDR3 length: 14 residues. The CDR3 sequence is CASSLSTGGDTQYF. DNA of the CDR3: TGTGCCAGCAGCTTATCGACGGGGGGGGATACGCAGTATTTT.

The chain is built from TRBV7-3 and TRBJ2-3; TRBD2 matches at 10 bases. Per germline, CDR1 SGHTA and CDR2 FQGTGA. V gave up 5 bases and J gave up 0 bases; unmatched junction bases: 8. The CDR3 is 17 residues long. CDR3 DNA: TGTGCCAGCAGCGACCCCGGACTAGCGGCTAGCACAGATACGCAGTATTTT. Protein product: CASSDPGLAASTDTQYF.

The V call is TRBV29-1, the J call TRBJ1-1, with a tentative D call TRBD1 (6 bases). Germline V gene data show CDR1 as SQVTM and CDR2 as ANQGSEA. V was shortened by 7 bases and J by 4 bases, with 22 bases between the two germline ends. The CDR3 runs 15 residues. The CDR3 DNA sequence: TGCAGCGGGAAACCGGGGGGCGCGGGGGGCACTGAAGCTTTCTTT. Translation: CSGKPGGAGGTEAFF.

The J gene is TRBJ2-5, the V gene TRBV7-9; 11 bases are a match to TRBD2. Germline CDR1 is SEHNR and CDR2 is FQNEAQ (reference sequence). V trimming: 5 bases; J trimming: 3 bases; junction bases outside the gene matches: 11. The CDR3 is 17 amino acids. The CDR3 reads CASSPEEGTSGKETQYF. CDR3 bases: TGTGCCAGCAGCCCCGAAGAAGGGACTAGCGGCAAAGAGACCCAGTACTTC.

The gene calls are TRBV10-1 and TRBJ1-2; D not certain. CDR1 WNHNN and CDR2 SYGVQD come from the germline V gene (reference sequence). V shed 0 bases and J shed 2 bases, with 22 bases lying between them. The CDR3 is 19 residues long. CDR3 residues: CASSESSRGECGQNYGYTF. The CDR3 DNA reads as TGCGCCAGCAGTGAGTCGAGTCGGGGAGAGTGTGGGCAGAACTATGGCTACACCTTC.